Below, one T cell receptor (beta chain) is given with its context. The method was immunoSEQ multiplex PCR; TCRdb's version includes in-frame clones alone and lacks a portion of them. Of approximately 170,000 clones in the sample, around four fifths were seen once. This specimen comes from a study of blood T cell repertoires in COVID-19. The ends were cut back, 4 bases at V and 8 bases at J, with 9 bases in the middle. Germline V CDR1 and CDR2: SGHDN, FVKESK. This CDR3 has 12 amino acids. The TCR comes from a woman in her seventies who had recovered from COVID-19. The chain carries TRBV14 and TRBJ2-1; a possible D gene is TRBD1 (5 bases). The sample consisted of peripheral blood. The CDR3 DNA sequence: TGTGCCAGCAGCCCCCTGGGGCATGAGCAGTTCTTC. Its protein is CASSPLGHEQFF.